These T cell receptor beta chains were read from a single sample in a study of OX40 agonist ivuxolimab in advanced cancers. Assay: immunoSEQ multiplex PCR; the TCRdb copy retains only in-frame clones and omits some. Of tens of thousands of clones in the sample, 87% are singletons; the top ten hold 1.3%. Sequenced material: CD4+ or CD8+ T cells sorted from blood, taken in a trial of the OX40 agonist ivuxolimab. The receptors come from an adult with an advanced solid tumor such as melanoma, head and neck, liver or kidney cancer. The CDR3 runs from the conserved cysteine through the conserved F or W. The D gene is left open where the match is weak. Size values are once, few and many counts, or a class for expanded clones, and some rows have none.

D gene: TRBD2; V gene: TRBV19; clone size: few; J gene: TRBJ2-7; CDR3 DNA: TGTGCCAGTAATCGCGGGGGGGGCCTCTACGAGCAGTACTTC; CDR3 protein: CASNRGGGLYEQYF
D gene: .; V gene: TRBV7-2; clone size: .; J gene: TRBJ2-3; CDR3 DNA: TGTGCCAGCACCCTCTCTTGGGACCCAAGCACAGATACGCAGTATTTT; CDR3 protein: CASTLSWDPSTDTQYF
D gene: TRBD2; V gene: TRBV5-1; clone size: .; J gene: TRBJ2-3; CDR3 DNA: TGCGCCAGCAGCACCTTACTAGCGGGGACAAGCACAGATACGCAGTATTTT; CDR3 protein: CASSTLLAGTSTDTQYF
D gene: TRBD1; V gene: TRBV9; clone size: .; J gene: TRBJ1-3; CDR3 DNA: TGTGCCAGCAGCGTTGCGACAGGGGCCGGATCCTCTGGAAACACCATATATTTT; CDR3 protein: CASSVATGAGSSGNTIYF
D gene: TRBD1; V gene: TRBV27; clone size: .; J gene: TRBJ2-7; CDR3 DNA: TGTGCCAGCAGCCGGGACAGGATTAACGAGCAGTACTTC; CDR3 protein: CASSRDRINEQYF
D gene: TRBD1; V gene: TRBV19; clone size: .; J gene: TRBJ1-1; CDR3 DNA: TGTGCCAGTAGTATCAGTCGTGACAGGGGGCCGAACACTGAAGCTTTCTTT; CDR3 protein: CASSISRDRGPNTEAFF
D gene: TRBD2; V gene: TRBV9; clone size: .; J gene: TRBJ2-3; CDR3 DNA: TGTGCCAGCAGCCCGAGAGTGGGGGGGTCGGCAGATACGCAGTATTTT; CDR3 protein: CASSPRVGGSADTQYF
D gene: .; V gene: TRBV7-2; clone size: once; J gene: TRBJ1-6; CDR3 DNA: TGTGCCAGCAGCTCATCTAGCGCAGGGAATCAGGGTTGGTCACCCCTCCACTTT; CDR3 protein: CASSSSSAGNQGWSPLHF
D gene: .; V gene: TRBV7-2; clone size: .; J gene: TRBJ2-7; CDR3 DNA: TGTGCCAGCAGCCCTAGTCCCAGCTCCTACGAGCAGTACTTC; CDR3 protein: CASSPSPSSYEQYF
D gene: .; V gene: TRBV30; clone size: .; J gene: TRBJ2-5; CDR3 DNA: TGTGCCTGGACCCGAGGCCGGGGGGCGCGAAACATACAAGAGACCCAGTACTTC; CDR3 protein: CAWTRGRGARNIQETQYF
D gene: TRBD2; V gene: TRBV29-1; clone size: few; J gene: TRBJ2-5; CDR3 DNA: TGCAGCGTTTCCGGGACTAGCGTCCAAGAGACCCAGTACTTC; CDR3 protein: CSVSGTSVQETQYF
D gene: TRBD2; V gene: TRBV5-1; clone size: .; J gene: TRBJ2-1; CDR3 DNA: TGCGCCAGCAGCCTCAGTCAGGCGCGGGGGGGCTGGAATGAGCAGTTCTTC; CDR3 protein: CASSLSQARGGWNEQFF
D gene: TRBD1; V gene: TRBV7-9; clone size: .; J gene: TRBJ1-2; CDR3 DNA: TGTGCCAGCAGCTTATTAACTCTCAGGGGGCGCGATGGCTACACCTTC; CDR3 protein: CASSLLTLRGRDGYTF
D gene: .; V gene: TRBV11-3; clone size: .; J gene: TRBJ2-6; CDR3 DNA: TGTGCCAGCAGGGGGAGGTCTCCCTCTGGGGCCAACGTCCTGACTTTC; CDR3 protein: CASRGRSPSGANVLTF
D gene: .; V gene: TRBV7-3; clone size: .; J gene: TRBJ2-2; CDR3 DNA: TGTGCCAGCAGAGGGGCAGCGAGCACCGGGGAGCTGTTTTTT; CDR3 protein: CASRGAASTGELFF
D gene: TRBD1; V gene: TRBV7-2; clone size: .; J gene: TRBJ1-2; CDR3 DNA: TGTGCCAGCAGCTTACCGGGACAGCCCTTCTATGGCTACACCTTC; CDR3 protein: CASSLPGQPFYGYTF
D gene: .; V gene: TRBV6-5; clone size: .; J gene: TRBJ2-2; CDR3 DNA: TGTGCCAGCGACCCCTGGGGCCTAACCGGGGAGCTGTTTTTT; CDR3 protein: CASDPWGLTGELFF
D gene: .; V gene: TRBV7-2; clone size: few; J gene: TRBJ2-3; CDR3 DNA: TGTGCCAGCAAGGGGGGTGGTGATACGCAGTATTTT; CDR3 protein: CASKGGGDTQYF
D gene: TRBD1; V gene: TRBV15; clone size: .; J gene: TRBJ1-1; CDR3 DNA: TGTGCCACCAGCAGAGATCAGGGGGCTGTCACTGAAGCTTTCTTT; CDR3 protein: CATSRDQGAVTEAFF
D gene: TRBD2; V gene: TRBV9; clone size: .; J gene: TRBJ2-7; CDR3 DNA: TGTGCCAGCAGCGTAGAAGGAGCGGGGGGGCGGAACGAGCAGTACTTC; CDR3 protein: CASSVEGAGGRNEQYF
D gene: TRBD1; V gene: TRBV23-1; clone size: .; J gene: TRBJ1-3; CDR3 DNA: TGCGCCAGCAGTCAGAACAGGGGGCAGGCGGGAAACACCATATATTTT; CDR3 protein: CASSQNRGQAGNTIYF
D gene: .; V gene: TRBV7-2; clone size: .; J gene: TRBJ1-6; CDR3 DNA: TGTGCCAGCAGCCGGGACTATTATAATTCACCCCTCCACTTT; CDR3 protein: CASSRDYYNSPLHF
D gene: .; V gene: TRBV5-1; clone size: few; J gene: TRBJ2-2; CDR3 DNA: TGCGCCACCGGGACAAAACCGAACACCGGGGAGCTGTTTTTT; CDR3 protein: CATGTKPNTGELFF
D gene: .; V gene: TRBV20-1; clone size: .; J gene: TRBJ1-1; CDR3 DNA: TGCAGTGCTAGAGATACCGGTGAAGCTTTCTTT; CDR3 protein: CSARDTGEAFF
D gene: .; V gene: TRBV18; clone size: .; J gene: TRBJ1-3; CDR3 DNA: TGTGCCAGCTCACCGGTTCCACGCACAACACCTGGAAACACCATATATTTT; CDR3 protein: CASSPVPRTTPGNTIYF
D gene: TRBD1; V gene: TRBV10-3; clone size: few; J gene: TRBJ1-3; CDR3 DNA: TGTGCCATCGGGGGACAGTCTACTGGAAACACCATATATTTT; CDR3 protein: CAIGGQSTGNTIYF
D gene: .; V gene: TRBV6-1; clone size: .; J gene: TRBJ1-6; CDR3 DNA: TGTGCCAGCAGTGAAGGGGCTAGGGGCCCGGATAATTCACCCCTCCACTTT; CDR3 protein: CASSEGARGPDNSPLHF
D gene: TRBD2; V gene: TRBV19; clone size: .; J gene: TRBJ2-2; CDR3 DNA: TGTGCCAGTAAGACTAGCGGCACACCGAACACCGGGGAGCTGTTTTTT; CDR3 protein: CASKTSGTPNTGELFF